This T cell receptor beta chain was captured by sequencing in a study of T cell responses to AZD1222 COVID-19 vaccine. Concerning this clone: Antigen specificity is unknown.

The table came from immunoSEQ multiplex PCR; TCRdb's copy has only in-frame clones and leaves some out. The top ten hold about a tenth of the sample, which has about 92,000 clones, 88% seen once. General study findings and limits: A mostly white British donor set with more females was recruited, and clonal diversity was possibly underestimated.

V lost 3 bases and J lost 5, with 16 bases in between. Looked up from germline, CDR1 is LGHDT and CDR2 is YNNKEL (reference sequence). The CDR3 length is 16 residues. This sequence originates from an adult in good health. The chain couples TRBV3-1 (or the pseudogene TRBV3-2) to TRBJ1-4; D ambiguous. The sequenced sample was peripheral blood, obtained on day 0 of MenACWY control vaccination. This CDR3 is CASSQGGRLLNEKLFF. The CDR3 nucleotides are TGTGCCAGCAGCCAGGGCGGGCGGCTTCTCAATGAAAAACTGTTTTTT.